This note documents a single T cell receptor (beta chain) sequence. It has no known antigen specificity. No qualities accompany the bases; no much larger clone lies one base away. This specimen belongs to a study of blood T cell repertoires in COVID-19 (dated by TCRdb to the early 2020s). For context, the study as a whole: Collaborator samples came from the United States, Italy and Spain and covered acute and convalescent phases of COVID-19. Where HLA class I and class II types were available, the types were taken from metadata supplied by the sample provider, not from assay-based typing. Samples came from the ongoing ImmuneRACE study (first 160 participants) plus 1,254 subjects from 6 global collaborators. The material from the prospective study consisted of cDNA or gDNA derived from T cells, B-cell-depleted T cells, or PBMCs. A freely available public database, intended as a resource for researchers studying the immune response to SARS-CoV-2, is where the repertoires were released. A de-identified subject ID, COVID-19 status, age in years and sex were almost always included in the sample metadata. Deeply sampled blood TCRbeta repertoires from subjects exposed to, actively infected with, or recovered from COVID-19 were included in the dataset. Overall study results and their limits: The amount of clinical and demographic metadata varied by source and participant and was provided uncurated.

The immunoSEQ Assay, a bias-controlled multiplex PCR, was used to amplify TCRbeta CDR3 regions from genomic DNA. The paper's data handling went like this. Nucleated cell counts per sample were estimated from amplification of reference gene primers within the assay. To quantify the absolute abundance of each unique TCRbeta CDR3 rearrangement, sequence reads were collapsed and filtered. For each sample, productive Simpson clonality was calculated as the square root of Simpson's diversity index over productive rearrangements. TCRdb holds this immuneACCESS table with in-frame rearrangements only. Some clones are missing; in checked studies, unresolved V genes explain under half, and the rest has no known cause. V, J and clone size reflect that table, while D and trimming were determined from the DNA. Across this sample there are about 380,000 clones, with approximately 81% seen only once. The top ten hold approximately 3.7% of the sample.

Whole blood was collected in K2EDTA tubes by collaborating institutions according to the institutions' own protocols. For TCRbeta analysis, collaborators shipped samples in one of three forms: frozen whole blood, isolated PBMCs, or DNA extracted from either of those sample types. CDR1 and CDR2 are drawn from the germline V gene (reference sequence): SGHKS, YYEKEE. The CDR3 starts with the cysteine, ends with the phenylalanine, and has 15 residues. Of all the DNA, just the CDR3 is kept, 45 bases in frame from base 1. Cut back by 0 bases and 4 bases, the V and J ends lie 11 bases apart. The sequence was obtained from a woman aged 18-29 years with acute or convalescent COVID-19. The source material was peripheral blood. The sequence joins TRBV5-5 to TRBJ1-5; TRBD1 is perhaps the D gene, given 6 matching bases. For the CDR3, the sequence is CASSLGSGVNQPQHF. The DNA sequence is TGTGCCAGCAGCTTGGGTTCAGGGGTGAATCAGCCCCAGCATTTT.